This T cell receptor beta chain was identified during a study of blood T cell repertoires in COVID-19 (dated by TCRdb to about 2020). Broadly, across the study: Samples from collaborators originated in the United States, Italy and Spain and spanned both the acute and convalescent phases of COVID-19. The material from the prospective study consisted of cDNA or gDNA derived from T cells, B-cell-depleted T cells, or PBMCs. The dataset comprised deeply sampled blood TCRbeta repertoires from subjects exposed to, actively infected with, or recovered from COVID-19. The repertoires were released in a freely available public database intended as a resource for research on the immune response to SARS-CoV-2. The samples were drawn from the first 160 participants of the ongoing ImmuneRACE study and from 1,254 subjects provided by 6 global collaborators. The sample metadata nearly always contained a de-identified subject ID, COVID-19 status, age in years and sex. HLA class I and class II types, where available, came from metadata supplied by the sample provider rather than from assay-based typing. General study outcomes and caveats: The quantity of clinical and demographic metadata differed by source and by participant and was supplied without curation.

Collaborating institutions collected whole blood in K2EDTA tubes following their own protocols. Collaborator samples were shipped for TCRbeta analysis as frozen whole blood, isolated PBMCs, or DNA extracted from either sample type. Comments on this clone: Its cognate antigen has yet to be identified. Within one base of it there is no much larger clone, and no base qualities were kept.

For CDR1 and CDR2, the germline V gene (reference sequence) lists WNHNN and SYGVQD. The CDR3 contains 15 residues, cysteine and phenylalanine counted. Here the CDR3 DNA is all that survives: 45 bases in frame from base 1. V trim: 3 bases; J trim: 5 bases; unmatched bases: 9. The immunoSEQ Assay, a bias-controlled multiplex PCR, was used to amplify TCRbeta CDR3 regions from genomic DNA. Turning to the authors' computational methods: The number of nucleated cells in each sample was estimated from the amplification of reference gene primers within the assay. To quantify the absolute abundance of each unique TCRbeta CDR3 rearrangement, sequence reads were collapsed and filtered. Productive Simpson clonality was computed per sample as the square root of Simpson's diversity index over productive rearrangements. Not all clones reach the TCRdb copy of this immuneACCESS table, which keeps in-frame sequences only. Checked studies attribute under half of the gap to unresolved V genes and leave the rest unexplained. That table furnishes V, J and clone size, whereas the DNA furnished D and trimming. This sample holds 30,000 to 35,000 clones; around 84% were observed only once. Around 57% of the sample goes to the ten largest clones.

The rearrangement joined TRBV10-1 to TRBJ2-5; a stretch of 7 junction bases matches TRBD1. Sequences were obtained from peripheral blood. This clonotype was obtained from a man between 65 and 79 years old with acute or convalescent COVID-19. The CDR3 region has the sequence CASSDGQQGLETQYF. The DNA sequence reads TGCGCCAGCAGTGACGGCCAACAGGGGTTGGAGACCCAGTACTTC.